This T cell receptor beta chain was identified in a study of response to subunit inactivated influenza vaccine. Whole-study findings and limits: Authors suggested seasonal influenza vaccinations each recruit few new T cells.

Only a few counts were recorded for this clonotype. Its antigen remains unknown. One entry per CDR3 protein, called by TCRdb with MiXCR from the RT-PCR reads. The repertoire holds around 580,000 distinct CDR3 sequences, 14% seen once, with over 8.5% in the top ten. This receptor was obtained from a man aged 45-60 years who received an inactivated influenza vaccine. Sequenced material: PBMCs from blood, taken less than 13 days after vaccination.

CDR3 sequence reads: CASRSGTEAFF. CDR3 bases: TGTGCCAGCAGATCCGGGACGGAAGCTTTCTTT. The chain links TRBV6-2 or TRBV6-3 to TRBJ1-1, with D perhaps TRBD1 (5 bases). CDR1 is MNHEY, CDR2 SVGEGT, per germline. The ends were cut back, 6 bases at V and 8 bases at J, with 10 bases in the middle. This CDR3 spans 11 amino acids.